Sequencing of this TCR beta chain was carried out in a study of T cells expressing NK-cell markers. The CDR3 consists of 16 residues. The germline V gene encodes CDR1 SGHRS and CDR2 YFSETQ. Comment on this clonotype: Its cognate antigen is unknown.

Study-wide results and limits: Several donors' CD3+CD56-NKG2C+ cells were dominated by the same clonotypes. Of the CD8+ T cells in about 6 donors, roughly 1.0-7.5% belonged to dominant NKG2C+ clonotypes.

TCRdb re-called the 5' RACE reads; one entry per CDR3 protein, DNA not given. The sample has a few hundred thousand distinct CDR3 sequences; the top ten hold around 5.2%. The source of this sequence is a man aged 18-75 years in good health. The rearrangement joins TRBV5-1 to TRBJ2-5; there is no DNA to check the TCRdb D call of TRBD2. Sequenced input: blood T cells: a sorted CD56 or NKG2C T cell subset, CD4+ or CD8+ T cells, or bulk PBMC T cells (not recorded which). This chain's CDR3 is CASSLGGTSFGETQYF.